Listed here is a single T cell receptor beta chain. Antigen specificity is unknown. Relative to the germline gene, one junction end is altered; a read error may explain this. The data derive from a study of blood T cells in healthy people across ages. General observations from the study: Changes in expanded clonotypes were possibly confounded, as the CMV status of donors was unknown. While age rose, TCR beta diversity per million T cells dropped in a roughly linear way. Both higher diversity and more naive CD4+ cells marked long-lived donors when set against aged donors.

The germline V gene has CDR1 SGHRS and CDR2 YFSETQ. CDR3 size: 16 residues. Together with a sample-barcoded 5' primer, a J-beta primer mix was included in a second PCR lasting about 6 to 12 cycles. Per sample, CDR3-containing paired-end reads numbered at least 2.5 million. TCRdb passed the 5' RACE reads through MiXCR, listing each CDR3 protein once. The sample holds some 1.8 million distinct CDR3 sequences, roughly 43% seen once. The sequenced sample consisted of blood. This receptor was taken from a human donor in good health. The rearrangement joins TRBV5-1 to TRBJ2-1; 9 bases are shared with TRBD1. The CDR3 spells CASSSLQGASYNERFF. CDR3 nucleotide sequence: TGCGCCAGCAGCTCACTACAGGGGGCCTCCTACAATGAGCGGTTCTTC.